This T cell receptor beta chain was sequenced during a study of identical twins. Germline V gene data show CDR1 as SGHVS and CDR2 as FNYEAQ. The V end lost 6 bases, the J end lost 4 bases, and 17 bases lay between the germline ends. The CDR3 has 15 amino acids. Details on this clonotype: No antigen is known for it.

Study-level findings and limits: Twin pairs' shared out-of-frame alpha sequences were enriched in low generation probability. Out-of-frame TCR alpha sharing in monozygotic twins exceeded recombination model predictions.

Unique molecular identifiers were present on cDNA, and template switching added a universal primer site. MiXCR, run by TCRdb on the 5' RACE reads, gives a single entry per CDR3 protein. The table includes roughly 500,000 distinct CDR3 sequences, roughly a fifth detected once. This sample also appeared in a second study, on T cells expressing NK-cell markers. This second study says: For roughly 6 donors, the dominant NKG2C+ clonotypes made up about 1.0-8% of their CD8+ T cells.

The clonotype was recovered from a woman aged 18-35 years in good health. This rearrangement joins TRBV7-6 to TRBJ2-3, with D possibly called TRBD1 or TRBD2 (6 bases each). Specimen: CD4+ T cells sorted from blood. The CDR3 region has the DNA TGTGCCAGCAGTCCCATGGGGGGCTACCCAGATACGCAGTATTTT. Amino acid sequence: CASSPMGGYPDTQYF.